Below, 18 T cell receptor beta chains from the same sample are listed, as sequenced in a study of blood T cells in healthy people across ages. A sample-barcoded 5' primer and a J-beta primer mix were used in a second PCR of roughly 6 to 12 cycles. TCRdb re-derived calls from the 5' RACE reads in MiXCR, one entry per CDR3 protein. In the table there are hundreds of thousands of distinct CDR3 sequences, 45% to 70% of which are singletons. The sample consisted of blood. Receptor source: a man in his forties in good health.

CDR3 sequence: CASSPLRGYEQYF. The CDR3 nucleotides read TGTGCCAGCAGCCCATTAAGGGGCTACGAGCAGTACTTC. This chain joins TRBV7-2 and TRBJ2-5, with TRBD1 as a possible D gene (5 bases). The end of the DNA aligns better with TRBJ2-7, so the J call may be wrong. The CDR3 is 13 amino acids. Germline CDR1 SGHTA, CDR2 FQGNSA.

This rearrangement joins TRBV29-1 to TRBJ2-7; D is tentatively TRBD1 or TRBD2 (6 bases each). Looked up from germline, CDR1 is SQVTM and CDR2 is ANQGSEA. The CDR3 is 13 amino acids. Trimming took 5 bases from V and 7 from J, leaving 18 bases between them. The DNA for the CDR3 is TGCAGCGTTAGGCGGGACACCATGGGGGAGCAGTACTTC. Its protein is CSVRRDTMGEQYF.

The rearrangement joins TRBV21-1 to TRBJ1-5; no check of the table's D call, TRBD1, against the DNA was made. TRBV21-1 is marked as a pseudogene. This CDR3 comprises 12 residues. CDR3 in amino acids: CARHRRLQPQHF. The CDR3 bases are TGTGCCAGACACAGGCGTCTTCAGCCCCAGCATTTT.

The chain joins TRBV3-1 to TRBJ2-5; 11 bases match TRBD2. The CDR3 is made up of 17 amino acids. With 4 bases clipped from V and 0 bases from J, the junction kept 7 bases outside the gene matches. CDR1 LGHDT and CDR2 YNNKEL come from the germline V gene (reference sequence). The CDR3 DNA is TGTGCCAGCAGCCTCACTAGCGGGGGCCAGAACCAAGAGACCCAGTACTTC. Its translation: CASSLTSGGQNQETQYF.

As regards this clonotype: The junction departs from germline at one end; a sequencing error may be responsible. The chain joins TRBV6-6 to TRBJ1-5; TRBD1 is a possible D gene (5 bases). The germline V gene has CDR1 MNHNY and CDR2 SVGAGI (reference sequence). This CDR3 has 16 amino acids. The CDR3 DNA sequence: TGTGCCAGCGGTTACTCGGATGCAGGGAGCAATCAGCCCCAGCATTTT. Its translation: CASGYSDAGSNQPQHF.

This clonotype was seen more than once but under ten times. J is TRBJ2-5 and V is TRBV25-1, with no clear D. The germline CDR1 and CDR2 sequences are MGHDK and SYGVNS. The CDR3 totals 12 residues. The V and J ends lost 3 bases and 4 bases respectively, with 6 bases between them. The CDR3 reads CASSDPPETQYF. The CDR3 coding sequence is TGTGCCAGCAGTGATCCGCCAGAGACCCAGTACTTC.

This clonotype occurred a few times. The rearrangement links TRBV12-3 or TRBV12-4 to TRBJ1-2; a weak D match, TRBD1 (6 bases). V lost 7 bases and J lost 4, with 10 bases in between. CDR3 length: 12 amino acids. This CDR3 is CASTWTAYGYTF. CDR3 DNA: TGTGCCAGCACCTGGACAGCCTATGGCTACACCTTC.

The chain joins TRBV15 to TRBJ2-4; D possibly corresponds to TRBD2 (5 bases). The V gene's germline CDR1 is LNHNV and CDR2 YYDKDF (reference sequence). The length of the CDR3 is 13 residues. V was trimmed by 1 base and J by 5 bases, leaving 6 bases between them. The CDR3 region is CATSRVGENIQYF. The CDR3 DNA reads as TGTGCCACCAGCAGAGTCGGGGAAAACATTCAGTACTTC.

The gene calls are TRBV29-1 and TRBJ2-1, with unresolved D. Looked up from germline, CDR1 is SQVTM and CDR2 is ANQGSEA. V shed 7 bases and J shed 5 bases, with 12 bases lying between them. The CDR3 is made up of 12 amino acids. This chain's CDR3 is CSGYPGNNEQFF. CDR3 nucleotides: TGCAGCGGTTACCCGGGCAACAATGAGCAGTTCTTC.

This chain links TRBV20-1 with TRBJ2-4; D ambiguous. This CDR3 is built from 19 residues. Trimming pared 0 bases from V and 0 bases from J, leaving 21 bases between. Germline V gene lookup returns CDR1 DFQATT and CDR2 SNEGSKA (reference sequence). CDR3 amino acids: CSARDSRAAAELAKNIQYF. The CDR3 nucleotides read TGCAGTGCTAGAGATTCAAGGGCAGCAGCTGAACTAGCCAAAAACATTCAGTACTTC.

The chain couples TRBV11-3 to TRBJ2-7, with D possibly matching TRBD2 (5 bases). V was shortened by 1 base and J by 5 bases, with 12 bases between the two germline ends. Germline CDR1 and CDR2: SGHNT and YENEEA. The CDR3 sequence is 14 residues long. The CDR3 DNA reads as TGTGCCAGCAGCTTAGTGGGGAGAGAAGACGAGCAGTACTTC. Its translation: CASSLVGREDEQYF.

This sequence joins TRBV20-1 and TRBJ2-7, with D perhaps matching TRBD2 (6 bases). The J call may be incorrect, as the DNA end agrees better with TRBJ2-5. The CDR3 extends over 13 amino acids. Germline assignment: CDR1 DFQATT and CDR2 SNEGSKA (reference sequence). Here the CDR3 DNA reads TGCAGTGCTTTCTTCCGGGAGAAGCAGACCCAGTACTTC. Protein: CSAFFREKQTQYF.

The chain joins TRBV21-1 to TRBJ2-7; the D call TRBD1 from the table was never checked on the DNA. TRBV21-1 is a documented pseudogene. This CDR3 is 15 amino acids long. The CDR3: CASSKGQGASYEQYF. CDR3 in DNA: TGTGCCAGCAGCAAAGGACAGGGGGCTTCCTACGAGCAGTACTTC.

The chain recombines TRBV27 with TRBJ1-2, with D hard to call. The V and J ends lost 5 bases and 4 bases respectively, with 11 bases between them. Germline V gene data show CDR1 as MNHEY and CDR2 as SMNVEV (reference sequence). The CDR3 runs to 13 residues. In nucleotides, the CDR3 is TGTGCCAGCAGTGCGATGAGGCGCTATGGCTACACCTTC. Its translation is CASSAMRRYGYTF.

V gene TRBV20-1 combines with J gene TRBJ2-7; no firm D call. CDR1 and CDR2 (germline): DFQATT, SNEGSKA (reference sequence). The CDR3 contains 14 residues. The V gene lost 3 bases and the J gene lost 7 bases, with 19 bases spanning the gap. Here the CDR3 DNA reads TGCAGTGCTAGCGGGCCCGCTGGCAGCAATGAGCAGTACTTC. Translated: CSASGPAGSNEQYF.

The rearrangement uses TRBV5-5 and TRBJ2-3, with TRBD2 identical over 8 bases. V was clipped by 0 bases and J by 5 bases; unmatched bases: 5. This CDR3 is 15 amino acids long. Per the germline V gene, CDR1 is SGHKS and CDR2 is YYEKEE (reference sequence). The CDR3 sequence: CASSLAGRGEDTQYF. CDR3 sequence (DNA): TGTGCCAGCAGCTTGGCGGGGCGGGGGGAAGATACGCAGTATTTT.

The CDR3 loop is CASSLAGTGPREQFF. In DNA form, the CDR3 reads TGTGCCAGCAGCTTAGCAGGGACAGGTCCTAGGGAGCAGTTCTTC. The J gene is TRBJ2-1, the V gene TRBV7-9; 8 bases map to TRBD1. Germline-derived CDR1 and CDR2 are SEHNR and FQNEAQ (reference sequence). J lost 10 bases, V lost 0 bases, and 8 bases had no gene match. The CDR3 runs to 15 residues. The full variable domain, in which reference TRBV7-9 and TRBJ2-1 provide the parts outside the CDR3, is DTGVSQNPRHKITKRGQNVTFRCDPISEHNRLYWYRQTLGQGPEFLTYFQNEAQLEKSRLLSDRFSAERPKGSFSTLEIQRTEQGDSAMYLCASSLAGTGPREQFFGPGTRLTVL.

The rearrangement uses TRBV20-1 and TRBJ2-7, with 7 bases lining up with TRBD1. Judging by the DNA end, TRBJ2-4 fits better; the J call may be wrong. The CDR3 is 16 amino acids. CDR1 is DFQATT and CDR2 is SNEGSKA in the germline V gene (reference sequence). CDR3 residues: CSAREERTGWVNIQYF. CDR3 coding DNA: TGCAGTGCTAGAGAGGAAAGGACAGGTTGGGTAAACATTCAGTACTTC.